This T cell receptor beta chain emerged from a study of cytomegalovirus exposure and HLA in healthy donors. Study-wide points: Whilst most TCR sequences proved rare, a subset of public TCRs occurred across many donors.

Trimming at V came to 1 base and at J to 2 bases, leaving 5 bases not matched to a gene. Germline assignment: CDR1 SGHTA and CDR2 FQGNSA. CDR3 size: 16 residues. Points on this clone: The antigen remains unidentified.

Clones were read by immunoSEQ multiplex PCR, and TCRdb kept only the in-frame ones, dropping some. The sample lists about 21,000 clones, roughly 97% seen once, with 10% in the top ten. Material for sequencing was PBMCs. V and J are TRBV7-2 and TRBJ2-7, with 10 nucleotides matching TRBD2. The receptor was isolated from a man aged 25-40 years in good health and CMV-seropositive. The CDR3 reads CASSLGSSGGPYEQYF. In DNA form, the CDR3 reads TGTGCCAGCAGCTTAGGTTCTAGCGGGGGCCCCTACGAGCAGTACTTC.